This T cell receptor (beta chain) was recorded in a study of technical replicates of blood from a handful of donors. Here immunoSEQ multiplex PCR was the method, and the copy in TCRdb shows in-frame clones only, minus some. This table holds tens of thousands of clones, 90% found once. The CDR3 is made up of 14 amino acids. Trimming removed 6 bases at V and 5 bases at J, with 19 bases between. Germline-derived CDR1 and CDR2 are SQVTM and ANQGSEA. Sample: PBMCs. V is TRBV29-1 and J is TRBJ2-5, with D perhaps TRBD2 (6 bases). The source is a human donor in good health. Some clones in this sample may be carry-over from other donors' samples. CDR3 residues: CSVEPGLALETQYF. DNA for the CDR3: TGCAGCGTCGAGCCGGGCCTAGCGTTGGAGACCCAGTACTTC.